This T cell receptor (beta chain) was sequenced for a study of Graves' ophthalmopathy and Graves' hyperthyroidism. PBMCs were isolated by Ficoll-Paque density gradient centrifugation, using 7.5 to 10 ml of fresh peripheral blood as the starting material. As the template, RNA transcripts were used to amplify TCR beta CDR3 regions. Scientists carried out first-round RT-PCR using HTBI primers and then a second-round multiplex PCR. TCRdb recomputed calls from the multiplex PCR reads with MiXCR, one row per CDR3 protein. The sample contains approximately 480,000 distinct CDR3 sequences, about an eighth of which appear only once. Losses at the gene ends were 0 bases for V and 3 bases for J; bases not matched to a gene: 5. This CDR3 region has 15 residues. Germline assignment: CDR1 GTSNPN and CDR2 SVGIG (reference sequence). Findings of the study overall: Progression of ophthalmopathy was predicted by the model with more than 70% sensitivity and 72% to 85% specificity.

This clonotype was observed many times. Its antigen is undetermined. The sample comprised blood. The source of this sequence is a woman aged 25 to 45 with Graves' ophthalmopathy. The chain carries TRBV30 and TRBJ2-7, with TRBD2 matching over 10 bases. This chain's CDR3 is CAWSVWASGSYEQYF. The CDR3 DNA reads as TGTGCCTGGAGTGTATGGGCTAGCGGGAGCTACGAGCAGTACTTC.